This T cell receptor beta chain was found in a study of control samples from healthy donors and cancer patients. TCRdb's table, derived via immunoSEQ multiplex PCR, lists solely in-frame clones and lacks some. The profile shows 150,000 to 200,000 clones, 91% of them singletons. Between the trimmed V and J ends, which lost 5 bases and 10 bases, there was a span of 9 bases. The CDR3 sequence is 11 residues long. Germline V gene lookup returns CDR1 SNHLY and CDR2 FYNNEI. The sample taken for sequencing was blood. This sequence joins TRBV2 and TRBJ2-1, with D unclear. This receptor was taken from a woman aged 30 to 39 in good health. The CDR3 DNA is TGTGCCAGCAGTACAATCTGGGAGCAGTTCTTC. It yields the protein CASSTIWEQFF.